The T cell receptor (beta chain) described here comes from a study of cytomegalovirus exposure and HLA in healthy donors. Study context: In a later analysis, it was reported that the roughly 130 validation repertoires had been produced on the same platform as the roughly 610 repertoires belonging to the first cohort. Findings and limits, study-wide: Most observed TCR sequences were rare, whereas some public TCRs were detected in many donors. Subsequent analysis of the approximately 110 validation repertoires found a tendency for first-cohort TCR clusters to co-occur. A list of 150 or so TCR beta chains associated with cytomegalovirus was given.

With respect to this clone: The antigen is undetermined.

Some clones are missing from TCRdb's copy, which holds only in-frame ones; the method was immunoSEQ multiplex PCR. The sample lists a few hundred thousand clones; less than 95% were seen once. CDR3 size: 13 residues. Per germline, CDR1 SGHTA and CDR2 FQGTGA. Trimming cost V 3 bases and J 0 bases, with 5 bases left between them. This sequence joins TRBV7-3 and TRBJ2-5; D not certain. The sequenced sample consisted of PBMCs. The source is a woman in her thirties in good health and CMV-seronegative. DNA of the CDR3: TGTGCCAGCAGCTTCAAGTACCAAGAGACCCAGTACTTC. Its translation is CASSFKYQETQYF.